This TCR beta chain was sequenced for a study of CD8 T cells in ankylosing spondylitis. The CDR3 covers 12 residues. V lost 3 bases to trimming and J lost 11 bases, with 13 bases between them. Germline V gene data show CDR1 as SEHNR and CDR2 as FQNEAQ (reference sequence). This clonotype was seen a few times. What it binds is not known. Study-level points and caveats: Ankylosing spondylitis blood appeared to carry a characteristic TCR beta motif of roughly 8 highly homologous variants.

Each CDR3 protein is one row after TCRdb ran MiXCR on the 5' RACE reads. The data show 350,000 or so distinct CDR3 sequences, with 6.5% to 10% seen just once and more than 14% held by the top ten. This chain uses TRBV7-9 with TRBJ1-1, with D tentatively TRBD1 (5 bases). This TCR derives from a male donor with ankylosing spondylitis. The sample taken for sequencing was blood, either unsorted or a sorted T cell fraction (not recorded which). The CDR3 DNA reads TGTGCCAGCAGCTTCGAGGAGGGGTCCGCTTTCTTT. Translation gives CASSFEEGSAFF.